This T cell receptor (beta chain) was identified in a study of OX40 agonist ivuxolimab in advanced cancers. Looking at the study overall: Dose-escalation patients had hepatocellular carcinoma, melanoma, renal cell or head and neck cancer.

Study results and caveats: Blood T cells, both CD4+ and CD8+, expanded clonally by week 6 at 0.1 to 3.0 mg/kg.

The CDR3 sequence is 15 residues long. The trim removed 5 bases at V and 1 base at J, leaving 7 bases unmatched. The germline gives CDR1 SGHTA, CDR2 FQGNSA. TCRdb keeps only in-frame clones here, not all; method: immunoSEQ multiplex PCR. The table records 60,000 or so clones, approximately 80% of them present only once. Remarks on this clone: Its target is not known.

The rearrangement links TRBV7-2 to TRBJ2-7, with 8 bases fitting TRBD1. The source was CD4+ or CD8+ T cells sorted from blood, collected in a trial of the OX40 agonist ivuxolimab. This clonotype was sampled from an adult with an advanced solid tumor such as melanoma, head and neck, liver or kidney cancer. For the CDR3, the DNA is TGTGCCAGCAGCCCACAACACAGGGGGTCCTACGAGCAGTACTTC. Translated: CASSPQHRGSYEQYF.